This TCR beta chain emerged from a study of OX40 agonist ivuxolimab in advanced cancers. Overall study context: Administration of intravenous ivuxolimab to patients occurred every 2 weeks at 0.01 to 10 mg/kg.

Method: immunoSEQ multiplex PCR; TCRdb's copy keeps in-frame clones and lacks some. The data contain about 88,000 clones, 85% to 90% of them singletons. Per the germline V gene, CDR1 is SGDLS and CDR2 is YYNGEE. The germline V and J ends were trimmed by 3 bases and 9 bases, with 13 bases remaining between them. The CDR3 totals 13 residues. Specimen: CD4+ or CD8+ T cells sorted from blood, collected in a trial of the OX40 agonist ivuxolimab. The sequence came from an adult with an advanced solid tumor such as melanoma, head and neck, liver or kidney cancer. The chain has TRBV9 and TRBJ2-1; D gene unclear. The CDR3 sequence is CASSAAQPLEQFF. As DNA, the CDR3 is TGTGCCAGCAGCGCGGCCCAGCCCCTTGAGCAGTTCTTC.